The sequence of this TCR beta chain was determined in a study of shared clonotypes between healthy human individuals. Only in-frame clones appear in the TCRdb table, and some are missing; sequencing was by immunoSEQ multiplex PCR. The table lists about 490,000 clones, over 65% of them singletons. The sample comprised PBMCs. This clonotype originated in a woman between 40 and 50 years old in good health. Some clones in this sample may be carry-over from other donors' samples.

The CDR3 is CAWIEGPLNTDTQYF. For the CDR3, the DNA is TGTGCCTGGATAGAGGGACCGCTGAACACAGATACGCAGTATTTT. J is TRBJ2-3 and V is TRBV30, with D perhaps assigned TRBD1 or TRBD2 (5 bases each). From germline, CDR1 is GTSNPN and CDR2 SVGIG (reference sequence). There are 15 residues in the CDR3. Trimming stripped 4 bases from V and 2 bases from J, with 16 bases between.